Below are 17 T cell receptor beta chains sequenced from a single sample in a study of cytomegalovirus exposure and HLA in healthy donors. Primers included in the PCR were 60 Vbeta and 13 Jbeta primers. The data were produced by immunoSEQ multiplex PCR, yet TCRdb's version contains in-frame clones alone and is incomplete. The data show 110,000 to 150,000 clones, 72% seen once. Specimen: PBMCs. The receptors derive from a man aged 35 to 55 in good health and CMV-seronegative.

This chain connects TRBV5-1 to TRBJ1-1; perhaps TRBD1 as D (6 bases). Trimming left V 2 bases short and J 0 bases short, with 11 bases between. The CDR3 runs 15 residues. Germline-derived CDR1 and CDR2 are SGHRS and YFSETQ. DNA of the CDR3: TGCGCCAGCAGCTTTGCGTCAGGGGTGAACACTGAAGCTTTCTTT. It codes for CASSFASGVNTEAFF. Supplemented by reference TRBV5-1 and TRBJ1-1, the full variable domain reads KAGVTQTPRYLIKTRGQQVTLSCSPISGHRSVSWYQQTPGQGLQFLFEYFSETQRNKGNFPGRFSGRQFSNSRSEMNVSTLELGDSALYLCASSFASGVNTEAFFGQGTRLTVV.

The chain recombines TRBV4-2 with TRBJ2-5, with 11 bases that match TRBD2. This CDR3 comprises 16 residues. After removal of 3 bases from V and 5 bases from J, the junction contained 8 bases not matched to a gene. Germline assignment: CDR1 LGHNA and CDR2 YNFKEQ. Written as DNA, the CDR3 is TGTGCCAGCAGCCAGATAGCGGGAGGGCTGAGGGAGACCCAGTACTTC. This sequence encodes CASSQIAGGLRETQYF.

J is TRBJ2-7 and V is TRBV10-1, with D tentatively TRBD2 (6 bases). The CDR3 is made up of 18 amino acids. V was clipped by 7 bases and J by 5 bases, with 30 bases between them. Germline V lookup: CDR1 WNHNN, CDR2 SYGVQD (reference sequence). CDR3 amino acids: CASNPALGGRFSFDEQYF. CDR3 sequence (DNA): TGCGCCAGCAACCCTGCTCTGGGGGGTCGGTTTTCGTTCGACGAGCAGTACTTC.

The rearrangement links TRBV11-2 to TRBJ1-5; weak D call: TRBD1 (6 bases). Germline-derived CDR1 and CDR2 are SGHAT and FQNNGV. The V and J ends lost 6 bases and 2 bases respectively, with 17 bases between them. The CDR3 is made up of 16 amino acids. CDR3 amino acids: CASSQGQRKGNQPQHF. Written as DNA, the CDR3 is TGTGCCAGCAGTCAGGGACAAAGGAAGGGCAATCAGCCCCAGCATTTT.

The CDR3 reads CASTKDRGRNQPQHF. As DNA, the CDR3 is TGTGCCAGCACCAAGGACAGGGGGCGCAATCAGCCCCAGCATTTT. The V gene is TRBV6-1, the J gene TRBJ1-5; 11 bases align to TRBD1. Trimming removed 7 bases from V and 2 bases from J; junction bases left unmatched: 4. Germline CDR1 is MNHNS and CDR2 is SASEGT. The CDR3 spans 15 residues.

This chain joins TRBV10-3 and TRBJ2-4; the D gene is possibly TRBD2 (7 bases). This CDR3 has 14 amino acids. Germline-derived CDR1 and CDR2 are ENHRY and SYGVKD. The germline V and J ends were trimmed by 6 bases and 9 bases, with 18 bases remaining between them. The DNA of the CDR3 is TGTGCCATCAGGGGAGGGGGAATGGAGAGCATTCAGTACTTC. It translates to CAIRGGGMESIQYF.

The genes are TRBV5-6 and TRBJ1-2; the D gene is possibly TRBD1 (5 bases). Trimming removed 4 bases from V and 6 bases from J, with 19 bases in between. Germline CDR1 is SGHDT and CDR2 is YYEEEE. The CDR3 consists of 15 residues. The CDR3 DNA sequence: TGTGCCAGCAGCCCCCCGTTTGCAGGGAGGGATGGCTACACCTTC. Protein: CASSPPFAGRDGYTF. The entire variable domain, with the rest obtained from reference TRBV5-6 and TRBJ1-2, is as follows: DAGVTQSPTHLIKTRGQQVTLRCSPKSGHDTVSWYQQALGQGPQFIFQYYEEEERQRGNFPDRFSGHQFPNYSSELNVNALLLGDSALYLCASSPPFAGRDGYTFGSGTRLTVV.

The gene calls are TRBV5-1 and TRBJ2-7; 9 bases are a match to TRBD1. The CDR3 is 14 amino acids. The germline V gene has CDR1 SGHRS and CDR2 YFSETQ. V was pared by 4 bases and J by 5 bases, with 7 bases of the junction left unmatched. The CDR3 DNA follows: TGCGCCAGCAGCGGACTGGGACAGGGCCACGAGCAGTACTTC. This encodes CASSGLGQGHEQYF.

V gene TRBV27 combines with J gene TRBJ2-2; possibly TRBD1 for D (6 bases). Deletions cut 8 bases from V and 6 bases from J, with 19 bases between. Germline V CDR1 and CDR2: MNHEY, SMNVEV (reference sequence). This CDR3 spans 15 amino acids. In nucleotides, the CDR3 is TGTGCCAGCTCTCTTGAGGGGCAGGGGCCCGGGGAGCTGTTTTTT. Translating it yields CASSLEGQGPGELFF.

The rearrangement links TRBV27 to TRBJ1-2; tentative D call: TRBD1 (6 bases). Germline assignment: CDR1 MNHEY and CDR2 SMNVEV (reference sequence). V lost 3 bases and J 5 bases, leaving 16 bases between the germline ends. The length of the CDR3 is 15 residues. The CDR3 DNA sequence: TGTGCCAGCAGTTTCGGGGGGGCAGTTGGTTATGGCTACACCTTC. Amino acids: CASSFGGAVGYGYTF.

The chain joins TRBV27 to TRBJ2-2; TRBD2 aligns across 11 bases. V lost 8 bases to trimming and J lost 6 bases; unmatched junction nucleotides: 8. The CDR3 loop spans 15 amino acids. Germline loops: CDR1 MNHEY, CDR2 SMNVEV (reference sequence). For the CDR3, the DNA is TGTGCCAGCCGAAAACTAGCGGGAGTGCCCGGGGAGCTGTTTTTT. This codes for CASRKLAGVPGELFF.

This chain links TRBV6-4 with TRBJ2-1; D might be TRBD2 (6 bases). The CDR3 sequence is 15 residues long. Germline lookup yields CDR1 MRHNA and CDR2 SNTAGT. The ends were cut back, 2 bases at V and 1 base at J, with 9 bases in the middle. CDR3 amino acids: CASSDGAGSYNEQFF. CDR3 DNA: TGTGCCAGCAGTGACGGGGCGGGATCCTACAATGAGCAGTTCTTC.

The count of this clone is one. The V gene is TRBV7-9, the J gene TRBJ1-2; TRBD1 is a possible D gene (5 bases). Germline CDR1 and CDR2: SEHNR and FQNEAQ (reference sequence). This CDR3 has 12 amino acids. Deletions cut 1 base from V and 8 bases from J, with 8 bases between. CDR3 sequence reads: CASSLGGHGYTF. The CDR3 bases are TGTGCCAGCAGCTTAGGCGGACACGGCTACACCTTC.

The chain combines TRBV29-1 with TRBJ2-1; TRBD1 matches 9 bases. The V gene's germline CDR1 is SQVTM and CDR2 ANQGSEA. The length of the CDR3 is 15 residues. V lost 7 bases and J lost 8; bases outside the gene matches: 15. The CDR3 protein is CSAASGQGNIHEQFF. The CDR3, as DNA: TGCAGCGCCGCCTCCGGACAGGGGAATATCCATGAGCAGTTCTTC.

This rearrangement joins TRBV5-1 to TRBJ2-2; D is possibly TRBD2 (6 bases). Germline lookup yields CDR1 SGHRS and CDR2 YFSETQ. CDR3 length: 11 residues. V lost 5 bases and J 10 bases, leaving 9 bases between the germline ends. The CDR3 reads CASSEGLELFF. CDR3 nucleotides: TGCGCCAGCAGTGAGGGACTGGAGCTGTTTTTT. The variable domain in full, with the rest retrieved from reference TRBV5-1 and TRBJ2-2, is KAGVTQTPRYLIKTRGQQVTLSCSPISGHRSVSWYQQTPGQGLQFLFEYFSETQRNKGNFPGRFSGRQFSNSRSEMNVSTLELGDSALYLCASSEGLELFFGEGSRLTVL.

The chain joins TRBV7-9 to TRBJ1-5; possible D gene TRBD1, 6 bases. In germline, CDR1 is SEHNR, CDR2 FQNEAQ (reference sequence). Trimming left V 3 bases short and J 1 base short, with 16 bases between. The length of the CDR3 is 17 residues. As DNA, the CDR3 is TGTGCCAGCAGCTTTGCAGGGGACGGTCGAAGCAATCAGCCCCAGCATTTT. It translates to CASSFAGDGRSNQPQHF.

This clone appeared once. The gene calls are TRBV13 and TRBJ1-1, with D tentatively TRBD1 (6 bases). The V and J ends lost 2 bases and 4 bases respectively, with 11 bases between them. Germline V CDR1 and CDR2: PRHDT, FYEKMQ (reference sequence). CDR3 length equals 14 residues. The CDR3: CASSLNVGGTEAFF. The CDR3, as DNA: TGTGCCAGCAGCTTAAATGTAGGGGGCACTGAAGCTTTCTTT.